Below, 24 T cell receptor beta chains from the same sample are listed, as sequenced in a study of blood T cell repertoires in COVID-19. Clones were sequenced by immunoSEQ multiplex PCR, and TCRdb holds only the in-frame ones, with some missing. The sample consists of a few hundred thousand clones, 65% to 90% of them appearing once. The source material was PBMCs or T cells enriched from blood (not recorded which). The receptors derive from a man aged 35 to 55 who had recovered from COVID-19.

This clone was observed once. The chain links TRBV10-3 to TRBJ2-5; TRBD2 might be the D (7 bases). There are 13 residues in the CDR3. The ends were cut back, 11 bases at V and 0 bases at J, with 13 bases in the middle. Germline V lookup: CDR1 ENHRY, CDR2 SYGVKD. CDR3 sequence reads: CAHGGPNQETQYF. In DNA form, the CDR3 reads TGTGCCCACGGGGGGCCAAACCAAGAGACCCAGTACTTC.

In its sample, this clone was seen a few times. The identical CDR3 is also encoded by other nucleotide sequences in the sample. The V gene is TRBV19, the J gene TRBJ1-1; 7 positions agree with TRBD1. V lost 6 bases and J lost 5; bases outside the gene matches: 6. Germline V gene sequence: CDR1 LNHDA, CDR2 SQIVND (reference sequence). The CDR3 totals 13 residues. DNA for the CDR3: TGTGCCAGTAGCAACAGGGGAGGAACTGAAGCTTTCTTT. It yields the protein CASSNRGGTEAFF.

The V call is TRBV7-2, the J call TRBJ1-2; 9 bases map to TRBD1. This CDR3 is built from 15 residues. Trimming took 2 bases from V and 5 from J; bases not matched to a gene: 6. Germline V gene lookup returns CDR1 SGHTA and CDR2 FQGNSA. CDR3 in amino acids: CASSLNTGGRYGYTF. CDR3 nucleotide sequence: TGTGCCAGCAGCTTAAATACAGGGGGCAGGTATGGCTACACCTTC.

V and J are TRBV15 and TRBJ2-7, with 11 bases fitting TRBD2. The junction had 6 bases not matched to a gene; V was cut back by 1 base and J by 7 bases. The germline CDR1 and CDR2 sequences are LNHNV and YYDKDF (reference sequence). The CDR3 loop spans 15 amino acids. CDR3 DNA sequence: TGTGCCACCAGCAGAGCGCTAGCGGGAGGTTCAGAGCAGTACTTC. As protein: CATSRALAGGSEQYF.

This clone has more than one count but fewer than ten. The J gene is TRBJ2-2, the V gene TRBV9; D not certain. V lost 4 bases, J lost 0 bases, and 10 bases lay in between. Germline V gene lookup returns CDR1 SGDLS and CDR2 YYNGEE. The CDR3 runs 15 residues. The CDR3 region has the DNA TGTGCCAGCAGCTTAACAAGCGCGAACACCGGGGAGCTGTTTTTT. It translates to CASSLTSANTGELFF.

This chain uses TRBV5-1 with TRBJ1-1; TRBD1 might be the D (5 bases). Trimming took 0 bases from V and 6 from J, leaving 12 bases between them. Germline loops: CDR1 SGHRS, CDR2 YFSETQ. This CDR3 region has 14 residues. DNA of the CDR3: TGCGCCAGCAGCTTGGCCTCAGGGTTCCCTGAAGCTTTCTTT. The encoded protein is CASSLASGFPEAFF.

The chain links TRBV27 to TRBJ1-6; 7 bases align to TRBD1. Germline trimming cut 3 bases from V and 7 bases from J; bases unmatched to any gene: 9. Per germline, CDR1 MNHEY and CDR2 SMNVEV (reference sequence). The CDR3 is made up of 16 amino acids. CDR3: CASSLGFRGNNSPLHF. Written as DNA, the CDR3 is TGTGCCAGCAGTTTGGGATTCAGGGGGAACAATTCACCCCTCCACTTT.

CDR3 nucleotides: TGTGCCAGCTCCCCAAGACACGGTTACTACGAGCAGTACTTC. It encodes CASSPRHGYYEQYF. The J gene is TRBJ2-7, the V gene TRBV9, with unresolved D. The CDR3 covers 14 residues. Trimming pared 7 bases from V and 3 bases from J, leaving 17 bases between. Germline V gene sequence: CDR1 SGDLS, CDR2 YYNGEE. The entire variable domain, with the rest obtained from reference TRBV9 and TRBJ2-7, is as follows: DSGVTQTPKHLITATGQRVTLRCSPRSGDLSVYWYQQSLDQGLQFLIQYYNGEERAKGNILERFSAQQFPDLHSELNLSSLELGDSALYFCASSPRHGYYEQYFGPGTRLTVT.

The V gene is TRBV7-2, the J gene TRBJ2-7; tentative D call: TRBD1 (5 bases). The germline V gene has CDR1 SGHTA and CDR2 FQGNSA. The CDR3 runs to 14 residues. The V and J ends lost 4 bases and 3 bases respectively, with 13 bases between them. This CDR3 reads CASSWQGKGYEQYF. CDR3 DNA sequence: TGTGCCAGCAGCTGGCAGGGTAAGGGCTACGAGCAGTACTTC.

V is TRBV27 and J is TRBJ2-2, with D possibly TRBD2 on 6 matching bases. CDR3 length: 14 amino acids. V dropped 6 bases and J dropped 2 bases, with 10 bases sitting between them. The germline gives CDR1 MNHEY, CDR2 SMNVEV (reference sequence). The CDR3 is CASRFSGNTGELFF. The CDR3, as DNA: TGTGCCAGCAGATTTAGCGGAAACACCGGGGAGCTGTTTTTT.

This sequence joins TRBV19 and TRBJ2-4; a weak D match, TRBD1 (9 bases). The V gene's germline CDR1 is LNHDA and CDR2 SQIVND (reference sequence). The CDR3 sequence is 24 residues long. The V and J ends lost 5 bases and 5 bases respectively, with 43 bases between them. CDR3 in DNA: TGTGCCAGTAGTTCCACAGGGGGCAGGGCTCGCCCCAGCGGGAGTATTGGTAGGGAAAACATTCAGTACTTC. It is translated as CASSSTGGRARPSGSIGRENIQYF.

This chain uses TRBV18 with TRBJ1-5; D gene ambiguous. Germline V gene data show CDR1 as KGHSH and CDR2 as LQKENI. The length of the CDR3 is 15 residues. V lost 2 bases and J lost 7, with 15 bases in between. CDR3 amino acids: CASSPAGSVEQPQHF. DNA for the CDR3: TGTGCCAGCTCACCAGCCGGGTCGGTTGAACAGCCCCAGCATTTT. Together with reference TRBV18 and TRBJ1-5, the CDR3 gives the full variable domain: NAGVMQNPRHLVRRRGQEARLRCSPMKGHSHVYWYRQLPEEGLKFMVYLQKENIIDESGMPKERFSAEFPKEGPSILRIQQVVRGDSAAYFCASSPAGSVEQPQHFGDGTRLSIL.

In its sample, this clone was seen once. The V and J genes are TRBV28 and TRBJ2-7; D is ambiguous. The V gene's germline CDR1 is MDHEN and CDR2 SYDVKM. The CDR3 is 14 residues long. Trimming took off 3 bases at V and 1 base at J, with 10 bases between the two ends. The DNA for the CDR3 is TGTGCCAGCAGTTTGGTCCAGGATTCCTACGAGCAGTACTTC. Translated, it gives CASSLVQDSYEQYF. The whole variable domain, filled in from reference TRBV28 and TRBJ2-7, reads DVKVTQSSRYLVKRTGEKVFLECVQDMDHENMFWYRQDPGLGLRLIYFSYDVKMKEKGDIPEGYSVSREKKERFSLILESASTNQTSMYLCASSLVQDSYEQYFGPGTRLTVT.

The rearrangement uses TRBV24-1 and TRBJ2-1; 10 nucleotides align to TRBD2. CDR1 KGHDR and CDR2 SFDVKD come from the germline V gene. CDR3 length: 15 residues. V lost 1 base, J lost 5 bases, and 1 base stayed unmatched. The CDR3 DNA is TGTGCCACCAGTGATTTTGGGACTAGCGACAATGAGCAGTTCTTC. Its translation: CATSDFGTSDNEQFF.

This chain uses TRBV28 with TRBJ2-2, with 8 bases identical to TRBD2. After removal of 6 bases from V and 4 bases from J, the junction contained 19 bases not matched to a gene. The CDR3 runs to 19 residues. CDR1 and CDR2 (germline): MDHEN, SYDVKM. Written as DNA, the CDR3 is TGTGCCAGCAGCTGGGCCGGGACATTGGGACTAGAAGCCACCGGGGAGCTGTTTTTT. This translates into CASSWAGTLGLEATGELFF.

CDR3 in amino acids: CASSLGGQGDGYTF. The CDR3 nucleotides read TGTGCCAGCAGTTTAGGAGGACAGGGTGATGGCTACACCTTC. J is TRBJ1-2 and V is TRBV6-2 or TRBV6-3; 8 bases are shared with TRBD1. The CDR3 has 14 amino acids. With V trimmed by 4 bases and J by 6 bases, 7 bases remained unmatched. Germline CDR1 MNHEY, CDR2 SVGEGT.

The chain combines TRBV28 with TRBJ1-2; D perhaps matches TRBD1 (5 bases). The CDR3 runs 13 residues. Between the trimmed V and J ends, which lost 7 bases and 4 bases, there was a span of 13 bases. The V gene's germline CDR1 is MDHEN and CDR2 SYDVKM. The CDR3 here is CASKPDRPYGYTF. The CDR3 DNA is TGTGCCAGCAAACCCGACAGACCCTATGGCTACACCTTC.

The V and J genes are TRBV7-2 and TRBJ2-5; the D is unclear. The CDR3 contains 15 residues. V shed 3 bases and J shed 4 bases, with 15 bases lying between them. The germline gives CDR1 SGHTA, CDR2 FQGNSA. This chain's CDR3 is CASSLIRKPGETQYF. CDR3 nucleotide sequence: TGTGCCAGCAGCTTGATCAGGAAGCCAGGAGAGACCCAGTACTTC.

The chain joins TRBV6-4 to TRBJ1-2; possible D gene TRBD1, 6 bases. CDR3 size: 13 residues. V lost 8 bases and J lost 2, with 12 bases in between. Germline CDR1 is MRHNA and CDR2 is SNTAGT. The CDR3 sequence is CASRAGVNYGYTF. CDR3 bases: TGTGCCAGCCGGGCAGGGGTCAACTATGGCTACACCTTC.

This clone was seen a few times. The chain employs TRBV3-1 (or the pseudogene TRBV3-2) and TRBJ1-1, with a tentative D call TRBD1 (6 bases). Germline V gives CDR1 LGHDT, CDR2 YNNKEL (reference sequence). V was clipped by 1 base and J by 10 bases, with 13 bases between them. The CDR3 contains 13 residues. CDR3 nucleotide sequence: TGTGCCAGCAGCCAAGGGAAAAGGGGGAGAGCTTTCTTT. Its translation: CASSQGKRGRAFF.

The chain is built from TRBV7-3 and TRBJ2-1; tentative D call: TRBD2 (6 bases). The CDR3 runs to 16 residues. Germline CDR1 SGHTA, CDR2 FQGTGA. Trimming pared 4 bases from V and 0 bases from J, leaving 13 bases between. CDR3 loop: CASSSLAESSYNEQFF. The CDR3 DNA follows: TGTGCCAGCAGCTCTTTAGCGGAGAGCTCCTACAATGAGCAGTTCTTC.

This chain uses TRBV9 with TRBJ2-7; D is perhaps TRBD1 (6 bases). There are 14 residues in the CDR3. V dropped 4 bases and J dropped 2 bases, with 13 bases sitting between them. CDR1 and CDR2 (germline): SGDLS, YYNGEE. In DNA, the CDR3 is TGTGCCAGCAGCTCCCGGGACATAACCTACGAGCAGTACTTC. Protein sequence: CASSSRDITYEQYF.

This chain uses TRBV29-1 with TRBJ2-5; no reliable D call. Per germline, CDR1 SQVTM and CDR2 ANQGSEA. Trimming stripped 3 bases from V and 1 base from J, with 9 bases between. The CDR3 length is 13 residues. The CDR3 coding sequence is TGCAGCGTTGATAGCCGGCCCCAAGAGACCCAGTACTTC. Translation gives CSVDSRPQETQYF.

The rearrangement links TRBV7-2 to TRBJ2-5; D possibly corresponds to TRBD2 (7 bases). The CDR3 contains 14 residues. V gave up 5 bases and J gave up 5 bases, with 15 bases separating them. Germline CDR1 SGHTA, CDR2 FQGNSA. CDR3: CASSPAGAGETQYF. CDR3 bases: TGTGCCAGCAGCCCGGCGGGGGCCGGGGAGACCCAGTACTTC. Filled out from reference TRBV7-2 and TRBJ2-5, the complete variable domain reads GAGVSQSPSNKVTEKGKDVELRCDPISGHTALYWYRQSLGQGLEFLIYFQGNSAPDKSGLPSDRFSAERTGGSVSTLTIQRTQQEDSAVYLCASSPAGAGETQYFGPGTRLLVL.